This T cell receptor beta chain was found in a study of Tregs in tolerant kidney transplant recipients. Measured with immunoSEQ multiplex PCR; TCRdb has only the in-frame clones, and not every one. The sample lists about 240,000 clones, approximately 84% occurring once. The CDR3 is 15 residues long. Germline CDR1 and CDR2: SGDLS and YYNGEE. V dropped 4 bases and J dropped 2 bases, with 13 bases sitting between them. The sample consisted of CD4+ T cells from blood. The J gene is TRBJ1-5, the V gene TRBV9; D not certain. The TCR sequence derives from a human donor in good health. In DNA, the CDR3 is TGTGCCAGCAGCCAGCTCGGGGATCGCAATCAGCCCCAGCATTTT. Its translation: CASSQLGDRNQPQHF.